In its sample, the clone carrying this TCR beta chain was seen a few times. This CDR3 is built from 14 residues. V lost 3 bases, J lost 1 base, and 13 bases lay in between. Germline V CDR1 and CDR2: DFQATT, SNEGSKA (reference sequence). Authors' analysis steps: Counts of nucleated cells, estimated from reference gene primer amplification, were obtained. Clones were sequenced by immunoSEQ multiplex PCR, and TCRdb holds only the in-frame ones, with some missing. The V and J calls and clone size were taken over from that table, and D and trimming were inferred from the DNA. Seen here are around 260,000 clones, around 87% observed once, and the top ten hold 1.5%. This sample is drawn from a study of blood T cell repertoires in COVID-19. Study at large: Sites across the United States, Italy and Spain contributed samples from acute and convalescent COVID-19. T cells, B-cell-depleted T cells, or PBMCs provided the cDNA or gDNA that served as material.

The J gene is TRBJ2-7, the V gene TRBV20-1; TRBD1 is a possible D gene (5 bases). Sequencing input: peripheral blood. The TCR was taken from a woman in her thirties or forties who had recovered from COVID-19. The DNA for the CDR3 is TGCAGTGCTAGTAACAGGCTCCTATCCTACGAGCAGTACTTC. This sequence encodes CSASNRLLSYEQYF.